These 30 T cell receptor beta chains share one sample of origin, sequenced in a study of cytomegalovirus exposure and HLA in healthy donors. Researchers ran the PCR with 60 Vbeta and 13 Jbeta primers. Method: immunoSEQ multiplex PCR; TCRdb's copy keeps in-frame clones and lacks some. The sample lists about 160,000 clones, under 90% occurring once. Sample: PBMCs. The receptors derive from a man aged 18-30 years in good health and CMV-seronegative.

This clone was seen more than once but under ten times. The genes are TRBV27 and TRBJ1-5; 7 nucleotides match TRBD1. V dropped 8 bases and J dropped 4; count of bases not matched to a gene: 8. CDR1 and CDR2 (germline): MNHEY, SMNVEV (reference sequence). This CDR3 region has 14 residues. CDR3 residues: CASGPGQNNQPQHF. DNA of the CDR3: TGTGCCAGCGGGCCGGGACAGAATAATCAGCCCCAGCATTTT.

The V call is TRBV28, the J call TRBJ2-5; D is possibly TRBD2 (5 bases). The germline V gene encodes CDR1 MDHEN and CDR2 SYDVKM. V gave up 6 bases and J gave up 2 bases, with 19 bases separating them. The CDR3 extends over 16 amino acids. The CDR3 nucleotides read TGTGCCAGCAGCCCAGGTTCGGGATTCTTACAAGAGACCCAGTACTTC. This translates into CASSPGSGFLQETQYF.

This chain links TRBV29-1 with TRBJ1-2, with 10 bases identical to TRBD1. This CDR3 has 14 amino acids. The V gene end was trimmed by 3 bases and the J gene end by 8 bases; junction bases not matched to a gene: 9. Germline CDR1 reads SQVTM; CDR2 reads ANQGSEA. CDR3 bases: TGCAGCGTTGAGACAGGGGGCGGGCCGGGAGGCTACACCTTC. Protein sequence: CSVETGGGPGGYTF.

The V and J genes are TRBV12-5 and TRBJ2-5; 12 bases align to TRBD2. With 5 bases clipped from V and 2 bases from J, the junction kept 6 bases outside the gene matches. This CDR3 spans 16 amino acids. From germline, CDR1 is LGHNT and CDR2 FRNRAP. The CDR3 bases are TGTGCTAGTGGTCCCGGACTAGCGGGGAGGCAAGAGACCCAGTACTTC. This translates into CASGPGLAGRQETQYF.

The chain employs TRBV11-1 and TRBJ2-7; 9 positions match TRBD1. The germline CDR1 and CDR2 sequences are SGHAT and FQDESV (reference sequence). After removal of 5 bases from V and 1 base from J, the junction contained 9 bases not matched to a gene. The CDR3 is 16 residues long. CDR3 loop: CASSQMGTGKSYEQYF. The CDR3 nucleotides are TGTGCCAGCAGCCAAATGGGGACAGGGAAATCCTACGAGCAGTACTTC.

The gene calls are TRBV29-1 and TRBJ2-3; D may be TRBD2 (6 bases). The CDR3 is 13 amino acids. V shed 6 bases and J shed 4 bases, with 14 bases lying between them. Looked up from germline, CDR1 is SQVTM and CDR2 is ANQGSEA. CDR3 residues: CSVRDSGADTQYF. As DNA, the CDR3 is TGCAGCGTCAGGGACTCCGGAGCAGATACGCAGTATTTT.

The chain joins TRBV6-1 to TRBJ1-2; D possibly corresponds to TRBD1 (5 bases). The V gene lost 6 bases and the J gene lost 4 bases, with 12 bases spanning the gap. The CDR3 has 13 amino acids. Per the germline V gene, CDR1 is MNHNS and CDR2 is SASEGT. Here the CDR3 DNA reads TGTGCCAGCAGACCCGACAGAATCTATGGCTACACCTTC. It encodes CASRPDRIYGYTF.

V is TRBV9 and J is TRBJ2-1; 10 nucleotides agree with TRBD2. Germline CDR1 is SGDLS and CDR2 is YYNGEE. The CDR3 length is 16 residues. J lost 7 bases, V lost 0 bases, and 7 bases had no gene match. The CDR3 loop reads CASSVVEREGTNEQFF. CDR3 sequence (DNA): TGTGCCAGCAGCGTAGTGGAGCGGGAGGGCACGAATGAGCAGTTCTTC. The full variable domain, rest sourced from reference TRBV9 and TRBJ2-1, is DSGVTQTPKHLITATGQRVTLRCSPRSGDLSVYWYQQSLDQGLQFLIQYYNGEERAKGNILERFSAQQFPDLHSELNLSSLELGDSALYFCASSVVEREGTNEQFFGPGTRLTVL.

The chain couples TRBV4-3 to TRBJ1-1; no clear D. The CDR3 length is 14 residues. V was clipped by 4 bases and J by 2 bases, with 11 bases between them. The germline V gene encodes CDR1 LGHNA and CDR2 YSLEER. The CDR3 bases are TGCGCCAGCAGCCTTGACCGAGGCAACACTGAAGCTTTCTTT. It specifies CASSLDRGNTEAFF.

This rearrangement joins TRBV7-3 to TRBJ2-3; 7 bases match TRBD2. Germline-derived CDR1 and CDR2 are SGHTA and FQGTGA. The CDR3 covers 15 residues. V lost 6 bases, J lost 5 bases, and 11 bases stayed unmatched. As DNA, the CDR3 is TGTGCCAGCAGTCCTAGCGGCCCCGGGGGAGATACGCAGTATTTT. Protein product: CASSPSGPGGDTQYF.

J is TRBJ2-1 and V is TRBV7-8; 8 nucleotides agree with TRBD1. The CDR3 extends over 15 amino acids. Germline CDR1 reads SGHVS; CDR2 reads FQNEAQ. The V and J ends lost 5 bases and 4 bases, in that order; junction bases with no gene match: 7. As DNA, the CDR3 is TGTGCCAGCAGCACCGGGACAGGAAAGTACAATGAGCAGTTCTTC. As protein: CASSTGTGKYNEQFF.

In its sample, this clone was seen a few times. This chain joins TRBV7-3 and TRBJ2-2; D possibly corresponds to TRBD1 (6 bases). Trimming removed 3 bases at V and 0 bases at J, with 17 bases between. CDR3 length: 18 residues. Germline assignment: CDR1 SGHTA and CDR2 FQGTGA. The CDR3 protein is CASSLSQGYLANTGELFF. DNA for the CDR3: TGTGCCAGCAGCTTGTCACAGGGCTACCTCGCGAACACCGGGGAGCTGTTTTTT.

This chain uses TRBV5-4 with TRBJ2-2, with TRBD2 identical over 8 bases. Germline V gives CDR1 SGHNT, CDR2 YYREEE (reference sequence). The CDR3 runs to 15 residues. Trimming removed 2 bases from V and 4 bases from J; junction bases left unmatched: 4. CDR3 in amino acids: CASSFSLAGTGELFF. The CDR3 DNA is TGTGCCAGCAGCTTTAGTCTAGCGGGCACCGGGGAGCTGTTTTTT.

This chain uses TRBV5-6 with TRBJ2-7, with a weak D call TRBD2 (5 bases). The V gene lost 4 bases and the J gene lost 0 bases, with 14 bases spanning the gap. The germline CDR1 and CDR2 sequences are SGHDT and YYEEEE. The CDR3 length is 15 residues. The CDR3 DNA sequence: TGTGCCAGCAGCGACGCCGGGGTGGGCTCCTACGAGCAGTACTTC. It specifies CASSDAGVGSYEQYF.

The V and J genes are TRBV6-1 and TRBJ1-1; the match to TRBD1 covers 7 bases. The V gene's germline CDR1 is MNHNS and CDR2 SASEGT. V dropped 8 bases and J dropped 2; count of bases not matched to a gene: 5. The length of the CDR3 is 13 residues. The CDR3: CASRRQGNTEAFF. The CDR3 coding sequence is TGTGCCAGCCGTCGACAGGGTAACACTGAAGCTTTCTTT.

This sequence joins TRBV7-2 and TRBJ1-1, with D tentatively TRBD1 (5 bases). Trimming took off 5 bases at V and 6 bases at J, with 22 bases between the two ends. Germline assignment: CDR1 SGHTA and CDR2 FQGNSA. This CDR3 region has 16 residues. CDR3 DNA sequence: TGTGCCAGCAGCCCCGGGGGGGGACGTGGACCGGCTGAAGCTTTCTTT. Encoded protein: CASSPGGGRGPAEAFF.

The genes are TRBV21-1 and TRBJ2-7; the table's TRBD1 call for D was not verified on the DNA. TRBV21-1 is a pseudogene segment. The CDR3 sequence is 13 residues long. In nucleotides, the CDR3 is TGTGCCAGCAGCGGACAGGGCTCCTACGAGCAGTACTTC. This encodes CASSGQGSYEQYF.

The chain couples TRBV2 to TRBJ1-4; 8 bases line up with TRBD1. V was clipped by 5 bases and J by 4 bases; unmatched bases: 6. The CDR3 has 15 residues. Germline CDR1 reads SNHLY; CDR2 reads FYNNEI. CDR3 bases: TGTGCCAGCAGTCCACAGGGGGGATTTAATGAAAAACTGTTTTTT. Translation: CASSPQGGFNEKLFF. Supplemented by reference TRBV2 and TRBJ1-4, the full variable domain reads EPEVTQTPSHQVTQMGQEVILRCVPISNHLYFYWYRQILGQKVEFLVSFYNNEISEKSEIFDDQFSVERPDGSNFTLKIRSTKLEDSAMYFCASSPQGGFNEKLFFGSGTQLSVL.

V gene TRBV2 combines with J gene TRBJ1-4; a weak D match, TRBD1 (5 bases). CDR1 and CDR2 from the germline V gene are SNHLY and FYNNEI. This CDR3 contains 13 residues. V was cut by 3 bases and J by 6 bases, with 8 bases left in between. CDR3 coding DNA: TGTGCCAGCAGTGAGGCCAGGGATGAAAAACTGTTTTTT. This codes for CASSEARDEKLFF.

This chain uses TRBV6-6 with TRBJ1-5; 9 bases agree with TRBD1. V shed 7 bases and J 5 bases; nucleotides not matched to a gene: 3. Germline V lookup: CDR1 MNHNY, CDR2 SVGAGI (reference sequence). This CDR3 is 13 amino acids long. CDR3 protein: CASNRGRDQPQHF. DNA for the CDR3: TGTGCCAGCAACAGGGGGCGGGATCAGCCCCAGCATTTT.

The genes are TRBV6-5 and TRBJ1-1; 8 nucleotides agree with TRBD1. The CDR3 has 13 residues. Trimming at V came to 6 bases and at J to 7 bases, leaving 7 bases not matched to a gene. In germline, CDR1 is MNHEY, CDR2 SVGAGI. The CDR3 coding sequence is TGTGCCAGCAGGCCGACAGGGGTAGGTGAAGCTTTCTTT. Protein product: CASRPTGVGEAFF.

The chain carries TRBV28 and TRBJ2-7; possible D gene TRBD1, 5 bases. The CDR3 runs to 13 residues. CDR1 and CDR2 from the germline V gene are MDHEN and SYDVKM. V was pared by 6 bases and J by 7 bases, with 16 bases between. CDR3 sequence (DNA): TGTGCCAGCAGAGTCCCCTCAGCAGGGGAGCAGTACTTC. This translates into CASRVPSAGEQYF.

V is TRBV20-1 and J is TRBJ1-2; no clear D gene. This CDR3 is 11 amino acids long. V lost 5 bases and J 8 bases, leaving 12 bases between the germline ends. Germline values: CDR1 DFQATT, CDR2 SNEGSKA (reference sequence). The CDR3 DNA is TGCAGTGCTCCACGGTTCGAGGGCTACACCTTC. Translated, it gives CSAPRFEGYTF.

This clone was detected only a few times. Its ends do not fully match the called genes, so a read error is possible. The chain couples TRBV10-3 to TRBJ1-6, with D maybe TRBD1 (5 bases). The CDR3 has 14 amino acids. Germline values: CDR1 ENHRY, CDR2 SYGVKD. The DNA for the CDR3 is TGTGCCAGCAGTTTCCTACGGGGGAATTCACCCCTCCACTTT. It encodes CASSFLRGNSPLHF.

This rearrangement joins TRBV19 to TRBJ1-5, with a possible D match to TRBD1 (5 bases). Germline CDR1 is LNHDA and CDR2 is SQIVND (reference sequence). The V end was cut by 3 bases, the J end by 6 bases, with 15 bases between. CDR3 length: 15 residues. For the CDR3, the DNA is TGTGCCAGTAGTATGGGGCAGGGTTTAGCTCAGCCCCAGCATTTT. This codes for CASSMGQGLAQPQHF.

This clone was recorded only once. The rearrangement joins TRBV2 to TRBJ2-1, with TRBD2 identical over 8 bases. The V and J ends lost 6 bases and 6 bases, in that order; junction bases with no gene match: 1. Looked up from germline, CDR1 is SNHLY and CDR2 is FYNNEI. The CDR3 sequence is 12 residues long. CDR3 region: CASRLAGNEQFF. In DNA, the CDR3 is TGTGCCAGCAGGCTAGCGGGCAATGAGCAGTTCTTC.

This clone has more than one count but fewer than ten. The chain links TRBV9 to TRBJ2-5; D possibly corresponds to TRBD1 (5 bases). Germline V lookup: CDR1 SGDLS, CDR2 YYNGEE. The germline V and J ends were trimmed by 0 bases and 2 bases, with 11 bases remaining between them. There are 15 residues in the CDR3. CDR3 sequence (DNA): TGTGCCAGCAGCGTAGACGGACAACTACAAGAGACCCAGTACTTC. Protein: CASSVDGQLQETQYF.

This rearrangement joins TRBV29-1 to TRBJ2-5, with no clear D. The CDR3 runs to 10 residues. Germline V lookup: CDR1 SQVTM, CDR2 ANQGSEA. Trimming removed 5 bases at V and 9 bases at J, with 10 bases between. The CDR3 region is CSVSISAQYF. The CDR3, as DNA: TGCAGCGTTTCCATCTCGGCCCAGTACTTC.

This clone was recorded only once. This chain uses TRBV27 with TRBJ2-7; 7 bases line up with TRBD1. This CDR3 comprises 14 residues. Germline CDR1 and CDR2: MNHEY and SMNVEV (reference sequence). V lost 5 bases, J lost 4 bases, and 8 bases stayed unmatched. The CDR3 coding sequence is TGTGCCAGCAGTAACCGGGACAGCGATTACGAGCAGTACTTC. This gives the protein CASSNRDSDYEQYF.

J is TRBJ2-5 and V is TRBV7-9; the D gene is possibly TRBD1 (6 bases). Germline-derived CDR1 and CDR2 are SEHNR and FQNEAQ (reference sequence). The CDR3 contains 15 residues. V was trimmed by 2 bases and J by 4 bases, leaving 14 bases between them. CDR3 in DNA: TGTGCCAGCAGCTTACCTGACAGGTTTGGAGAGACCCAGTACTTC. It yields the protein CASSLPDRFGETQYF. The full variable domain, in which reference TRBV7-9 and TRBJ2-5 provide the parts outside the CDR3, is DTGVSQNPRHKITKRGQNVTFRCDPISEHNRLYWYRQTLGQGPEFLTYFQNEAQLEKSRLLSDRFSAERPKGSFSTLEIQRTEQGDSAMYLCASSLPDRFGETQYFGPGTRLLVL.